Following are 26 T cell receptor beta chains from one sample sequenced in a study of T-cell memory formation after mild COVID-19 (dated by TCRdb to about 2021). Libraries came from 5' RACE. Sequencing was performed on an Illumina NovaSeq 6000. TCRdb applied fastp at Q25 and MiXCR to the public reads, then kept only in-frame beta chains. Identical CDR3 protein sequences are pooled into one entry, listed with their most common genes and DNA. The sample yields about 260,000 distinct CDR3 sequences; approximately 15% were counted once. The ten largest clones take up 22% of the sample. The material sequenced was PBMCs or a T cell subset sorted from them (not recorded which). The receptors were sampled from a man aged 18-30 years who had mild COVID-19 (a few samples of this study predate the infection). The sample titles of this study are shuffled in the database, so cell type and time point are left out; the donor was told from shared clones.

This clonotype has ten or more counts. The chain employs TRBV5-1 and TRBJ2-3; 9 nucleotides line up with TRBD2. The CDR3 is made up of 16 amino acids. Germline V CDR1 and CDR2: SGHRS, YFSETQ. Trimming removed 4 bases from V and 7 bases from J; junction bases left unmatched: 13. CDR3 loop: CASSTGTSSTQYTQYF. Written as DNA, the CDR3 is TGCGCCAGCAGCACAGGGACTAGCAGTACACAATATACGCAGTATTTT.

The table lists this clonotype with a few counts. The chain combines TRBV29-1 with TRBJ2-1; TRBD1 matches 7 bases. The trim removed 5 bases at V and 9 bases at J, leaving 4 bases unmatched. The CDR3 has 11 residues. Looked up from germline, CDR1 is SQVTM and CDR2 is ANQGSEA. The CDR3 reads CSVRRGSEQFF. The CDR3 nucleotides are TGCAGCGTTCGCAGGGGGAGTGAGCAGTTCTTC.

This clonotype has just a few counts. V gene TRBV7-6 combines with J gene TRBJ2-1, with 14 bases lining up with TRBD2. J gave up 8 bases and V 8 bases, and 5 bases lay outside the gene matches. This CDR3 has 14 amino acids. The germline gives CDR1 SGHVS, CDR2 FNYEAQ. CDR3 protein: CASQGTSGGDEQFF. CDR3 in DNA: TGTGCCAGCCAAGGGACTAGCGGGGGCGATGAGCAGTTCTTC.

This clonotype was detected many times. The rearrangement uses TRBV4-2 and TRBJ2-1, with 10 bases that match TRBD2. CDR1 and CDR2 (germline): LGHNA, YNFKEQ. The CDR3 extends over 16 amino acids. Trimming removed 1 base from V and 9 bases from J; junction bases left unmatched: 9. DNA for the CDR3: TGTGCCAGCAGCCAAGGAGCGGGGGGGCAGGTGGGTGAGCAGTTCTTC. This codes for CASSQGAGGQVGEQFF.

This clonotype was detected only a few times. The chain employs TRBV29-1 and TRBJ1-3; no clear D. Trimming cost V 7 bases and J 0 bases, with 13 bases left between them. Germline lookup yields CDR1 SQVTM and CDR2 ANQGSEA. This CDR3 contains 14 residues. The CDR3 region has the DNA TGCAGCGCAAGCGAGGTTTCCTCTGGAAACACCATATATTTT. Translating gives CSASEVSSGNTIYF.

This clonotype was seen a few times. This chain links TRBV24-1 with TRBJ2-3; D remains ambiguous. The germline V gene encodes CDR1 KGHDR and CDR2 SFDVKD. The CDR3 is 14 residues long. V lost 2 bases and J lost 4, with 9 bases in between. Here the CDR3 reads CATSDSRPPDTQYF. The CDR3 nucleotides read TGTGCCACCAGTGATTCTAGACCCCCAGATACGCAGTATTTT.

This chain connects TRBV7-2 to TRBJ2-3, with 14 bases matching TRBD2. This CDR3 spans 17 amino acids. Germline V gives CDR1 SGHTA, CDR2 FQGNSA. J was trimmed by 1 base and V by 6 bases; bases with no gene match: 6. The CDR3: CASRRTSGGLRTDTQYF. The DNA for the CDR3 is TGTGCCAGCAGACGGACTAGCGGGGGGCTACGCACAGATACGCAGTATTTT.

The rearrangement joins TRBV9 to TRBJ2-2, with D possibly being TRBD1 or TRBD2 (6 bases each). Germline V CDR1 and CDR2: SGDLS, YYNGEE. Trimming cost V 0 bases and J 3 bases, with 12 bases left between them. This CDR3 is built from 16 residues. The CDR3 here is CASSVGGGPHTGELFF. In DNA form, the CDR3 reads TGTGCCAGCAGCGTAGGAGGGGGGCCGCACACCGGGGAGCTGTTTTTT.

This clonotype was recorded a few times. The chain uses TRBV6-1 and TRBJ1-1; D gene uncertain. The germline V gene encodes CDR1 MNHNS and CDR2 SASEGT. V was pared by 2 bases and J by 7 bases, with 23 bases between. CDR3 length: 17 amino acids. The CDR3 sequence: CASSESQVFGPTFEAFF. DNA for the CDR3: TGTGCCAGCAGTGAAAGTCAGGTGTTTGGACCGACGTTTGAAGCTTTCTTT.

The chain uses TRBV12-3 or TRBV12-4 and TRBJ2-5; 7 bases align to TRBD1. V lost 6 bases to trimming and J lost 2 bases; unmatched junction nucleotides: 3. CDR3 length equals 13 residues. The CDR3 DNA follows: TGTGCCAGCAGAAAACAGGGGCAAGAGACCCAGTACTTC. Amino acid sequence: CASRKQGQETQYF.

This clonotype was observed a few times. This rearrangement joins TRBV7-3 to TRBJ2-1, with 8 bases matching TRBD2. CDR1 is SGHTA and CDR2 is FQGTGA in the germline V gene. With 4 bases clipped from V and 7 bases from J, the junction kept 9 bases outside the gene matches. The CDR3 totals 15 residues. The CDR3 protein is CASSSFRGGRNEQFF. The CDR3 coding sequence is TGTGCCAGCAGCTCTTTCCGGGGGGGCCGGAATGAGCAGTTCTTC.

This clonotype has a handful of counts. The chain uses TRBV5-1 and TRBJ2-1, with 10 bases identical to TRBD2. The CDR3 is 15 amino acids. Trimming cost V 4 bases and J 4 bases; bases outside gene matches: 5. CDR1 SGHRS and CDR2 YFSETQ come from the germline V gene. The CDR3 protein is CASSMTSGLYNEQFF. The CDR3 bases are TGCGCCAGCAGCATGACTAGCGGGTTATACAATGAGCAGTTCTTC.

This clonotype occurred once. V is TRBV4-1 and J is TRBJ2-5; D is perhaps TRBD2 (5 bases). CDR1 MGHRA and CDR2 YSYEKL come from the germline V gene. Trimming shortened V by 3 bases and J by 7 bases, and 15 bases separated the two germline ends. The CDR3 spans 14 residues. CDR3 bases: TGCGCCAGCAGCCATGCCACGGGGTCGGGGACCCAGTACTTC. Translating it yields CASSHATGSGTQYF.

The V gene is TRBV6-5, the J gene TRBJ1-1; D is uncertain. Trimming pared 1 base from V and 4 bases from J, leaving 13 bases between. The CDR3 consists of 15 residues. CDR1 MNHEY and CDR2 SVGAGI come from the germline V gene. The CDR3: CASSYFVNSGTEAFF. The CDR3 nucleotides read TGTGCCAGCAGTTACTTCGTGAACAGCGGCACTGAAGCTTTCTTT.

The gene calls are TRBV6-2 or TRBV6-3 and TRBJ1-5; 7 positions match TRBD1. V trimming: 6 bases; J trimming: 4 bases; junction bases outside the gene matches: 9. The germline CDR1 and CDR2 sequences are MNHEY and SVGEGT. The CDR3 consists of 15 residues. The CDR3 nucleotides are TGTGCCAGCAGAGATACGGACAGGCTTAATCAGCCCCAGCATTTT. Translating it yields CASRDTDRLNQPQHF.

Points on this clonotype: This may arise from a read error, as a much more abundant clone is one base away. V gene TRBV10-3 combines with J gene TRBJ2-5; D uncertain. The CDR3 runs 11 residues. Trimming took off 2 bases at V and 5 bases at J, with 3 bases between the two ends. Germline V gene lookup returns CDR1 ENHRY and CDR2 SYGVKD. The CDR3 nucleotides read TGTGCCATCAGTGAGGGGGAGACCCAGTACTTC. Translating gives CAISEGETQYF.

This clonotype turned up a few times. This sequence joins TRBV20-1 and TRBJ1-1; D might be TRBD1 (6 bases). Germline CDR1 reads DFQATT; CDR2 reads SNEGSKA (reference sequence). The CDR3 runs to 14 residues. Trimming shortened V by 1 base and J by 1 base, and 10 bases separated the two germline ends. CDR3 sequence (DNA): TGCAGTGCTAGAGTGGGGGGCCAGAACACTGAAGCTTTCTTT. It is translated as CSARVGGQNTEAFF.

This clonotype appeared a few times. The gene calls are TRBV20-1 and TRBJ2-3; possibly TRBD2 for D (5 bases). There are 11 residues in the CDR3. The germline V gene encodes CDR1 DFQATT and CDR2 SNEGSKA (reference sequence). V gave up 6 bases and J gave up 6 bases, with 10 bases separating them. CDR3 loop: CSAEVGDTQYF. For the CDR3, the DNA is TGCAGTGCGGAGGTGGGGGATACGCAGTATTTT.

The table lists this clonotype with a few counts. The chain joins TRBV12-3 or TRBV12-4 to TRBJ2-7, with D tentatively TRBD1 (6 bases). V was shortened by 6 bases and J by 4 bases, with 16 bases between the two germline ends. The CDR3 totals 14 residues. CDR3 region: CASSPTTGKYEQYF. The CDR3 nucleotides read TGTGCCAGCAGCCCGACCACAGGGAAATACGAGCAGTACTTC.

The chain joins TRBV6-5 to TRBJ2-5; D may be TRBD1 (8 bases). Germline CDR1 and CDR2: MNHEY and SVGAGI. The CDR3 has 11 residues. Trimming removed 5 bases from V and 10 bases from J, with 11 bases in between. This CDR3 reads CASSTGGDQYF. The DNA for the CDR3 is TGTGCCAGCAGTACAGGGGGGGACCAGTACTTC.

The chain couples TRBV7-2 to TRBJ1-1; no clear D. The V gene lost 6 bases and the J gene lost 3 bases, with 8 bases spanning the gap. This CDR3 contains 12 residues. The germline CDR1 and CDR2 sequences are SGHTA and FQGNSA. The CDR3 spells CASRTLDTEAFF. The CDR3 coding sequence is TGTGCCAGCAGGACATTGGACACTGAAGCTTTCTTT.

The table lists this clonotype with a few counts. V gene TRBV20-1 combines with J gene TRBJ1-2; D is possibly TRBD1 (6 bases). V was clipped by 6 bases and J by 0 bases, with 11 bases between them. The V gene's germline CDR1 is DFQATT and CDR2 SNEGSKA (reference sequence). This CDR3 region has 13 residues. The CDR3 sequence is CSARGQANYGYTF. For the CDR3, the DNA is TGCAGTGCCAGGGGCCAGGCTAACTATGGCTACACCTTC.

The chain recombines TRBV5-1 with TRBJ1-2, with TRBD1 matching 8 bases. Unmatched junction bases numbered 9, after V lost 4 bases and J lost 4 bases. The CDR3 consists of 15 residues. Germline V gene data show CDR1 as SGHRS and CDR2 as YFSETQ. The CDR3 sequence: CASSETGVPGYGYTF. The CDR3, as DNA: TGCGCCAGCAGCGAGACAGGGGTTCCCGGCTATGGCTACACCTTC.

V usage is TRBV11-2 and J usage is TRBJ2-2; 7 bases agree with TRBD2. Trimming cost V 2 bases and J 6 bases; bases outside gene matches: 6. The CDR3 length is 15 residues. Germline V CDR1 and CDR2: SGHAT, FQNNGV. The CDR3: CASSLILAAPGELFF. The CDR3 bases are TGTGCCAGCAGCTTAATTCTAGCGGCCCCCGGGGAGCTGTTTTTT.

This clonotype turned up a few times. The chain joins TRBV11-2 to TRBJ1-2; 7 bases map to TRBD1. V lost 3 bases, J lost 1 base, and 2 bases stayed unmatched. There are 14 residues in the CDR3. Germline CDR1 and CDR2: SGHAT and FQNNGV. The CDR3 reads CASSLRQGNYGYTF. The CDR3, as DNA: TGTGCCAGCAGCTTGAGACAGGGTAACTATGGCTACACCTTC.

This clonotype was recorded once. The chain joins TRBV13 to TRBJ2-6; possibly TRBD2 for D (6 bases). The CDR3 sequence is 16 residues long. The ends were cut back, 5 bases at V and 2 bases at J, with 13 bases in the middle. The germline V gene has CDR1 PRHDT and CDR2 FYEKMQ (reference sequence). CDR3 loop: CASSPWGDAGANVLTF. The CDR3 nucleotides are TGTGCCAGCAGCCCATGGGGGGACGCTGGGGCCAACGTCCTGACTTTC.